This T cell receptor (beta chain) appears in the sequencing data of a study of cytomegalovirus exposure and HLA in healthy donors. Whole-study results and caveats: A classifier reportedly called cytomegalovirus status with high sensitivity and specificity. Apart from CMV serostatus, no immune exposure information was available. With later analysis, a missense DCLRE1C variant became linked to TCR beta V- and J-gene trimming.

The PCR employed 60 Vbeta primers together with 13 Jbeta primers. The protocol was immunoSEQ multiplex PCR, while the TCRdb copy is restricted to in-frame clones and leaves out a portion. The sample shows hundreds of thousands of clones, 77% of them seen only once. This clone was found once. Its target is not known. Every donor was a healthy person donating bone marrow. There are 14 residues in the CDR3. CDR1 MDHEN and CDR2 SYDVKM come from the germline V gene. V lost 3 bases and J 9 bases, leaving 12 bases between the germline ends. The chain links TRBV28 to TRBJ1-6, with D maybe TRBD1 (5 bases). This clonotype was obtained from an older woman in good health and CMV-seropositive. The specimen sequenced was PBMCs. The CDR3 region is CASSLWQGVSPLHF. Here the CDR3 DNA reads TGTGCCAGCAGTTTGTGGCAGGGTGTTTCACCCCTCCACTTT.